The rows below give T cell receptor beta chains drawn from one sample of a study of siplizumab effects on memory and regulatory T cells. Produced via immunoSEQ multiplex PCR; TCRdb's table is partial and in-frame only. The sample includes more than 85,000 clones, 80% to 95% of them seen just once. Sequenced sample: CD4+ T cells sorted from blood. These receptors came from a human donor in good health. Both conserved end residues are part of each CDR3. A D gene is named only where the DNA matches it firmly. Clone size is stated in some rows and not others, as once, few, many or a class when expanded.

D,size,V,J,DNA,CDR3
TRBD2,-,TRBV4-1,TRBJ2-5,TGCGCCAGCAGCCAAGTACGGCGGGGGGGCTATCAAGAGACCCAGTACTTC,CASSQVRRGGYQETQYF
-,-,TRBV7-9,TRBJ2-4,TGTGCCAGCAGCGTCCTCGGGACATCCTTGGGTTTAAACATTCAGTACTTC,CASSVLGTSLGLNIQYF
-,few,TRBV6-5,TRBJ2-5,TGTGCCAGCAGTTACTCCGACTTGCTAGAGACCCAGTACTTC,CASSYSDLLETQYF
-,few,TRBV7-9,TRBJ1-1,TGTGCCAGCAGCTTATCTCAAGAGGCTTTCTTT,CASSLSQEAFF
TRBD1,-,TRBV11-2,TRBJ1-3,TGTGCCAGCAGCTACGGGGGACAGGGGGTCTCTGGAAACACCATATATTTT,CASSYGGQGVSGNTIYF
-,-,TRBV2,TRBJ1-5,TGTGCCAGCAGTGAAGGGGATCAGCCCCAGCATTTT,CASSEGDQPQHF
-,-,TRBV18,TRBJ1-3,TGTGCCAGCTCACCACTCGGGGGCTTTGGAGGAAACACCATATATTTT,CASSPLGGFGGNTIYF
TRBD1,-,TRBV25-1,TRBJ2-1,TGTGCCAGCAGTGGATCGGACAGGGGCTACGACAATGAGCAGTTCTTC,CASSGSDRGYDNEQFF
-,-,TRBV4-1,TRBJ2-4,TGCGCCAGCAGCCAAGATCGGGGGACTCCAAAACCCAAAAACATTCAGTACTTC,CASSQDRGTPKPKNIQYF
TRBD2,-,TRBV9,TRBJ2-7,TGTGCCAGCAGCGTAGCTGCTAGCGGGAGCCTCCCCTACGAGCAGTACTTC,CASSVAASGSLPYEQYF
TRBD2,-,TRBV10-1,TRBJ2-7,TGCGCCAGCAGTGAGTCTCGTGGGCTAGCGGGAATCGAGCAGTACTTC,CASSESRGLAGIEQYF
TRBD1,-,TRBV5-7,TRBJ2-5,TGTGCCAGCAGCTTGGCAAGCGTAGGACAGGGGGTAGAGACCCAGTACTTC,CASSLASVGQGVETQYF
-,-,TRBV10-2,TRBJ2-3,TGCGCCAGCAGTCGAGTGACAGATACGCAGTATTTT,CASSRVTDTQYF
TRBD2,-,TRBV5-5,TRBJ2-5,TGTGCCAGCAGCGGACTAGCGCAACAAGAGACCCAGTACTTC,CASSGLAQQETQYF
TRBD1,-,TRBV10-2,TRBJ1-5,TGCGCCAGCGGGGGACAGGTCCATCAGCCCCAGCATTTT,CASGGQVHQPQHF
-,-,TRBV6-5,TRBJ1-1,TGTGCCAGCAGTTATGAGGGGGGCACTGAAGCTTTCTTT,CASSYEGGTEAFF
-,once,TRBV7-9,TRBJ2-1,TGTGCCAGCAGCACCCGGACGGCGAAAATGACCTACAATGAGCAGTTCTTC,CASSTRTAKMTYNEQFF
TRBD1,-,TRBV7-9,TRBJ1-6,TGCGCCAGCAGCTTAGGTCAGGGGGCTCCCCTCCACTTT,CASSLGQGAPLHF
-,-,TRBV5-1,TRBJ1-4,TGCGCCAGCAGCTTGGAGAGGGGGAAGTTTGAAAAACTGTTTTTT,CASSLERGKFEKLFF
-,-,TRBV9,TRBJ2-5,TGTGCCAGCAGCGTCCAGGGCTCGGAGACCCAGTACTTC,CASSVQGSETQYF
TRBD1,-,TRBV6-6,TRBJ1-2,TGTGCCAGCAATCCCGGGACAGGGGACTATGGCTACACCTTC,CASNPGTGDYGYTF
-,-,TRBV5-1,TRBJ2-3,TGCGCCAGCAGCTTGGAAGAGGGGGGTACGCAGTATTTT,CASSLEEGGTQYF
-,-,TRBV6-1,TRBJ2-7,TGTGCCAGCAAACTAGGACAGCTCTACGAGCAGTACTTC,CASKLGQLYEQYF
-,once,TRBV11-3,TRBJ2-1,TGTGCCAGCAGCTCTCCATCCACAAGGTTTCAGTTCTTC,CASSSPSTRFQFF
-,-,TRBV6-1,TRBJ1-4,TGTGCCAGCAGTGAAGCGGGACCGGGTAATGAAAAACTGTTTTTT,CASSEAGPGNEKLFF
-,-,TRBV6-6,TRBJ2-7,TGTGCCAGCAGTTACCGACAGGACGAGCAGTACTTC,CASSYRQDEQYF
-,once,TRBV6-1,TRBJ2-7,TGTGCCAGCAAGAGTGGCTCAGGGTCGGCCTACGAGCAGTACTTC,CASKSGSGSAYEQYF
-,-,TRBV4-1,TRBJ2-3,TGCGCCAGCAGCCGAACGGACAGGGAGGGAGATACGCAGTATTTT,CASSRTDREGDTQYF
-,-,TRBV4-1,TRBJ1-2,TGCGCCAGCAGCCGGCCGGGCAGCCACTATGGCTACACCTTC,CASSRPGSHYGYTF
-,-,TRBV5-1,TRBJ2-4,TGCGCCAGCAGCTTGGTTCAGGGTAGTACCAAAAACATTCAGTACTTC,CASSLVQGSTKNIQYF
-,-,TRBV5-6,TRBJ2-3,TGTGCCAGCAGCCGTGTCGCGGGAAGAAGCACAGATACGCAGTATTTT,CASSRVAGRSTDTQYF